This TCR beta chain was sequenced in a study of blood T cell repertoires in COVID-19. At the level of the study: Sites in the United States, Italy and Spain provided acute and convalescent COVID-19 samples.

Profiled with immunoSEQ multiplex PCR; TCRdb holds only in-frame clones, not every one. The table includes tens of thousands of clones, 77% detected once. The germline V gene has CDR1 SGHNT and CDR2 YYREEE (reference sequence). Trimming took 2 bases from V and 4 from J, leaving 20 bases between them. CDR3 length: 17 residues. Input material: peripheral blood. The receptor's source is a man at least 80 years old with active or convalescent COVID-19. The V call is TRBV5-4, the J call TRBJ2-3; weak D call: TRBD1 (5 bases). In DNA form, the CDR3 reads TGTGCCAGCAGCTTTAGGTCCGTGGGGCCGACCGCAGATACGCAGTATTTT. It is translated as CASSFRSVGPTADTQYF.